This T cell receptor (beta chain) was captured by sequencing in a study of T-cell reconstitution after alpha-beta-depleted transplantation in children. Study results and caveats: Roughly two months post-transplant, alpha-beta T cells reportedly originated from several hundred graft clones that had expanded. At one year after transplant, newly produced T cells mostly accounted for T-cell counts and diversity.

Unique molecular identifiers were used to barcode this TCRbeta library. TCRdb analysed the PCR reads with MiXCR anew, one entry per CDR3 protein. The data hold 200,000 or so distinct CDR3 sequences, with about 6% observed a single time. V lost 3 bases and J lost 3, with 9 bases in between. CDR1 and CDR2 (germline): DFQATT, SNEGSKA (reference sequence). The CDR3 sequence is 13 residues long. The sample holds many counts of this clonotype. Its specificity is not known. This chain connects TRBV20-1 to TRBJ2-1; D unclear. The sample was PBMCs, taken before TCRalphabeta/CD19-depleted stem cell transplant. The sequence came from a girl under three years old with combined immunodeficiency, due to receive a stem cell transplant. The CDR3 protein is CSARHLIYNEQFF. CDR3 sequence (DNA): TGCAGTGCTAGGCACCTAATCTACAATGAGCAGTTCTTC.